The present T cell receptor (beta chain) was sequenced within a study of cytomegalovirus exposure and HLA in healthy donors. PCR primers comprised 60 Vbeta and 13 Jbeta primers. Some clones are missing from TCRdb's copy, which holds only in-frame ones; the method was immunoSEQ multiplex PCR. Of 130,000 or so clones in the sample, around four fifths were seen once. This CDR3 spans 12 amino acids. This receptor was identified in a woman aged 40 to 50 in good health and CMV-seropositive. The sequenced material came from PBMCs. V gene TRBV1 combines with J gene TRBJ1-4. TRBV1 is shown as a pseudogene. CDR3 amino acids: CTSREPNEKLFF. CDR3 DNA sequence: TGCACCAGCAGGGAGCCTAATGAAAAACTGTTTTTT.